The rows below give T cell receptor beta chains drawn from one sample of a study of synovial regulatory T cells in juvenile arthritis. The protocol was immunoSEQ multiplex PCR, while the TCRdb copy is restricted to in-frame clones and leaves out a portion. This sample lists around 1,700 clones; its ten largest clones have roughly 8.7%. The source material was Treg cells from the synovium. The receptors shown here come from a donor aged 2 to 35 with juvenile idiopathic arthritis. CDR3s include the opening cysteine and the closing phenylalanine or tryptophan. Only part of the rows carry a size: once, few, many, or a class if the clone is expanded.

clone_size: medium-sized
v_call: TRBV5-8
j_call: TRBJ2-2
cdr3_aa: CASKSQGTGELFF

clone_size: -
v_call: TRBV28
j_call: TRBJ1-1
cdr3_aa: CASSSTVNTEAFF

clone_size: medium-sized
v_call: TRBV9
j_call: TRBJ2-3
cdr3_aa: CASSVTGQGTDTQYF

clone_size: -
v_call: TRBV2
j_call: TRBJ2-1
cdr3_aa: CASTRPGGPYNEQFF

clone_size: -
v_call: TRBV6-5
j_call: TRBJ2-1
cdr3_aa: CASSSDRGNYNEQFF

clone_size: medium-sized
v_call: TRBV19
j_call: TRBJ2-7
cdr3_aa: CASPLTGVGARDEQYF

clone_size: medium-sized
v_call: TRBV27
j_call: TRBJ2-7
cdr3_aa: CASSRGGGGGGLYYEQYF

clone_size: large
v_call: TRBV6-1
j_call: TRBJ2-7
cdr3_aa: CASSEDLDRVWYEQYF

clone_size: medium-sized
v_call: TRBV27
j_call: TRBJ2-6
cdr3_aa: CASTHRGLGANVLTF

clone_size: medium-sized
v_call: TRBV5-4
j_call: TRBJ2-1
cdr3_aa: CASSSILARSYNEQFF

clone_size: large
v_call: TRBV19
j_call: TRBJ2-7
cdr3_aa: CASRAGNSYEQYF

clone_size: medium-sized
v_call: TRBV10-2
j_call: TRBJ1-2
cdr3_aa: CASWDNYGYTF

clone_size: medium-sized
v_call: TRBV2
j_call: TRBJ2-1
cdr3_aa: CASSEAFPSWTSSSEQFF

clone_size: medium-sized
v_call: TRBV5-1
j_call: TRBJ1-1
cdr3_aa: CASSLGGTLGTEAFF

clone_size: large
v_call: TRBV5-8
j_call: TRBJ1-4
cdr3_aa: CASSLVGVEKLFF

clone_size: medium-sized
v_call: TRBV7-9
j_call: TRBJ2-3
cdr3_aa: CASSRRQGTDTQYF

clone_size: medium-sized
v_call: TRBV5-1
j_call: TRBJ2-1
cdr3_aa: CASSLVANAVEQFF

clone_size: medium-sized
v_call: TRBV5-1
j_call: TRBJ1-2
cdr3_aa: CASSFQSTGLSNYGYTF

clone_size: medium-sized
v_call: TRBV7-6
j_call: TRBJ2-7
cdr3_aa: CASSLAYGTYEQYF

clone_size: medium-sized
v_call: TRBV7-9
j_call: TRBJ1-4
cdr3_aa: CASSLYGQGHEKLFF

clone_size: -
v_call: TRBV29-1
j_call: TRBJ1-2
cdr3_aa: CSVEGGSRGGYTF

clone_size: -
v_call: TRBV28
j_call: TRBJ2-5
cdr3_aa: CASSLGGLAETQYF

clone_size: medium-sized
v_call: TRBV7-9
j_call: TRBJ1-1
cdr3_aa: CASSLRGGLDTEAFF

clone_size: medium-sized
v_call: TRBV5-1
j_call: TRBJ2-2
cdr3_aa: CASSPSTSEPGELFF

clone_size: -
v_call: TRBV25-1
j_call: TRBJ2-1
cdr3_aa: CASSEYEVGKQFF

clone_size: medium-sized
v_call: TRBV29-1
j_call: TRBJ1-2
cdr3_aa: CSVAGQGLFGYTF

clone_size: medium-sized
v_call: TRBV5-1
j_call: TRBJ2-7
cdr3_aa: CASKSTSSYEQYF

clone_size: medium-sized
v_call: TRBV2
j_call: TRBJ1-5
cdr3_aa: CASSDPRGNQPQHF

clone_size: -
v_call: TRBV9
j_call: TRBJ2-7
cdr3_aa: CASSVGRGPYEQYF

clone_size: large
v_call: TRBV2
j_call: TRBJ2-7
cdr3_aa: CASSSRGRVGQNIYEQYF

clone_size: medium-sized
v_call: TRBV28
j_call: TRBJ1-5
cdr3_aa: CASSFTQGYEPQHF

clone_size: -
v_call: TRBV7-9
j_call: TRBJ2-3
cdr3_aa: CASSFRGTSGRLSDTQYF

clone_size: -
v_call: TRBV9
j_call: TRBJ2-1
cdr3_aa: CASSAPGGGLARSNEQFF

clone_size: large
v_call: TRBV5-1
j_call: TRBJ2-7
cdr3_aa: CASSKDTYEQYF

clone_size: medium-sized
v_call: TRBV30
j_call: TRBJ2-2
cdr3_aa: CAWAPLNGVTGELFF

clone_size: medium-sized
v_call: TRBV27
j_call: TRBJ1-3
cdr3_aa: CASSTSLSGNTIYF

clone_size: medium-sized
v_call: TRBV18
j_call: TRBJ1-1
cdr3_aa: CASSPGGFTEAFF

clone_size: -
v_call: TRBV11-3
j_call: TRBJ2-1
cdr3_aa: CASRASGRNEQFF

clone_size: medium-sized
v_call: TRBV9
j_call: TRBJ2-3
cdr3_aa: CASSRTSSDTQYF

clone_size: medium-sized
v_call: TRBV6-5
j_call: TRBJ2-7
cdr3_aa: CASSHGTGGSYEQYF

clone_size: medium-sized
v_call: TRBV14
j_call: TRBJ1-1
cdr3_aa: CASSLLTGFNTEAFF

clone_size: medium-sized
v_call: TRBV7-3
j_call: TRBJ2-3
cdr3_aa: CASSLGLAGGTDTQYF

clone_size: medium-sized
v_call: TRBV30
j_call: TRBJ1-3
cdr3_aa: CAWSPLNPISGNTIYF

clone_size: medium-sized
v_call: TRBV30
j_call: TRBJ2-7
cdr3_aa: CAWSVRGRGPYEQYF